This TCR beta chain was identified in a study of T cell repertoires in cytomegalovirus infection. Points from the study as a whole: Within the response measured ex vivo, HLA-C-restricted CMV-specific TCR beta clonotypes were dominant. Identification of carriers of CMV plus the relevant HLA was performed using cumulative public TCR beta family frequency.

This clonotype was seen only a few times. Its cognate antigen is unknown. Using its own MiXCR run on the reads, TCRdb lists one record per CDR3 protein. The table lists fewer than 150,000 distinct CDR3 sequences, about 33% of them singletons. The source material was CD8+ T cells from cultured PBMCs, sampled from culture after CMV antigen stimulation. This clonotype originated in a human donor in good health (CMV status not recorded). Some clones in this sample may be carry-over from other donors' samples.

The CDR3 region has the DNA TGTGCCAGTACCGAGGGGGCTCACATGAACACTGAAGCTTTCTTT. Translation: CASTEGAHMNTEAFF. This chain joins TRBV19 and TRBJ1-1; 7 bases align to TRBD1. The V and J ends lost 7 bases and 0 bases, in that order; junction bases with no gene match: 8. The CDR3 is made up of 15 amino acids. Germline V gene data show CDR1 as LNHDA and CDR2 as SQIVND (reference sequence).